Given below is one T cell receptor (beta chain) in context. Its antigen remains unknown. This sample was included in a study of T cell clonality in common variable immunodeficiency. Regarding the study as a whole: CVID subjects shared fewer TCRbeta clones than healthy controls did. Common variable immunodeficiency TCR beta sequences reportedly had fewer deletions and N-nucleotide insertions.

Using immunoSEQ multiplex PCR, the repertoire was profiled, and TCRdb retains in-frame clones only, with some absent. This repertoire comprises over 15,000 clones; its ten largest clones make up roughly 4.4%. This receptor was taken from a human donor with common variable immunodeficiency. Sequenced sample: peripheral blood mononuclear cells.

The CDR3 reads CASSVYSGANVLTF. CDR3 DNA (partial): TGCGCCAGCAGCGTCTACTCTGGGGCCAACGTC. The chain has TRBV5-1 and TRBJ2-6; D gene ambiguous. The CDR3 end falls 3 residues outside the read, so it is completed with the germline J gene. This CDR3 comprises 14 residues. CDR1 and CDR2 (germline): SGHRS, YFSETQ. Trimming pared 4 bases from V and 0 bases from J, leaving 5 bases between.